This is a list of T cell receptor beta chains from one sample in a study of cytomegalovirus exposure and HLA in healthy donors. Assay used: immunoSEQ multiplex PCR; TCRdb lists only in-frame clones, some missing. Of 150,000 to 250,000 clones in the sample, around 85% were seen once. Sequenced input: PBMCs. These receptors all come from a woman in her 50s in good health and CMV-seronegative. CDR3s include the opening cysteine and the closing phenylalanine or tryptophan. Each record gives: J gene, D gene, clone size, V gene, CDR3 DNA, CDR3 protein. The D gene is left open where the match is weak. Clone sizes are given selectively: once, few, many, or a class where the clone is expanded.

TRBJ1-3 - once TRBV28 TGTGCCAGCAGCCTTGGAAACACCATATATTTT CASSLGNTIYF
TRBJ2-1 TRBD1 - TRBV30 TGTGCCTGGAAAACAGGGGTTTCCTACAATGAGCAGTTCTTC CAWKTGVSYNEQFF
TRBJ2-1 TRBD1 - TRBV27 TGTGCCAGCAGTCGGTCGGACAGGAGGTCCTACAATGAGCAGTTCTTC CASSRSDRRSYNEQFF
TRBJ2-3 TRBD2 - TRBV28 TGTGCCAGCAGTCATTCCCCTCTAGCGGGAGGAGGTTTGGATACGCAGTATTTT CASSHSPLAGGGLDTQYF
TRBJ1-5 - - TRBV6-4 TGTGCCAGGAGATATCAGCCCCAGCATTTT CARRYQPQHF
TRBJ2-7 TRBD1 - TRBV5-5 TGTGCCAGCAGCTTTTTTTTAGGGGGCCAGTACGAGCAGTACTTC CASSFFLGGQYEQYF
TRBJ2-6 - few TRBV6-1 TGTGCCAGCAGTGACCTTGAGGAAGGTTCTGGGGCCAACGTCCTGACTTTC CASSDLEEGSGANVLTF
TRBJ2-1 TRBD1 - TRBV7-9 TGTGCCAGCAGCCATGGGACAGAGGCGGGCGAGCAGTTCTTC CASSHGTEAGEQFF
TRBJ2-3 - - TRBV6-4 TGTGCCAGCAGTGACTCGAATAGCAGGGCCGGCACAGATACGCAGTATTTT CASSDSNSRAGTDTQYF
TRBJ2-7 - - TRBV19 TGTGCCAGTAGCCCTACTAGAAGCTACGAGCAGTACTTC CASSPTRSYEQYF
TRBJ2-7 TRBD1 - TRBV6-1 TGTGCCAGCCGGACAGGGGGCGGATACGAGCAGTACTTC CASRTGGGYEQYF
TRBJ2-7 TRBD1 - TRBV28 TGTGCCAGCAGTTTACTACAGGGGTTCCAGTACTTC CASSLLQGFQYF
TRBJ2-7 TRBD2 - TRBV5-1 TGCGCCAGCAGCTTCCTAGCGGGTTCCACCTACGAGCAGTACTTC CASSFLAGSTYEQYF
TRBJ2-7 TRBD2 few TRBV5-1 TGCGCCAGCCGGGGGGGATCCCACGAGCAGTACTTC CASRGGSHEQYF
TRBJ2-7 TRBD1 - TRBV7-9 TGTGCCAGCAGTTGGGACAGCCTCTCCTACGAGCAGTACTTC CASSWDSLSYEQYF
TRBJ1-1 - - TRBV18 TGTGCCAGCTCACCACGTTTGAGTCGGAACACTGAAGCTTTCTTT CASSPRLSRNTEAFF
TRBJ1-5 - - TRBV28 TGTGCCAGCATATGGGAAGGGGTCGGTCAGCCCCAGCATTTT CASIWEGVGQPQHF
TRBJ1-1 TRBD1 - TRBV30 TGTGCCTGGAGGGGACAGGGAATCACTGAAGCTTTCTTT CAWRGQGITEAFF
TRBJ2-5 TRBD1 - TRBV15 TGTGCCACCAGCAGTCGTACACAGGGGGTGGAGACCCAGTACTTC CATSSRTQGVETQYF
TRBJ1-5 - - TRBV9 TGTGCCAGCAGCGTAGGGCCAGGGGTTCAGCCCCAGCATTTT CASSVGPGVQPQHF
TRBJ1-2 - - TRBV7-2 TGTGCCAGCAGCTTAGATCCGGAGTTATCTAACTATGGCTACACCTTC CASSLDPELSNYGYTF
TRBJ1-2 - - TRBV11-2 TGTGCCAGCACCTCCCCCGGGAAAAGAAGAGGAGTTAACTATGGCTACACCTTC CASTSPGKRRGVNYGYTF
TRBJ1-5 - - TRBV21-1 TGTGCCAGCAGCAAAGAGAACGGGGGGGCTAACAATCAGCCCCAGCATTTT CASSKENGGANNQPQHF
TRBJ2-3 - - TRBV5-8 TGTGCCAGCAGCTCTAGCGCAACTAGCACAGATACGCAGTATTTT CASSSSATSTDTQYF